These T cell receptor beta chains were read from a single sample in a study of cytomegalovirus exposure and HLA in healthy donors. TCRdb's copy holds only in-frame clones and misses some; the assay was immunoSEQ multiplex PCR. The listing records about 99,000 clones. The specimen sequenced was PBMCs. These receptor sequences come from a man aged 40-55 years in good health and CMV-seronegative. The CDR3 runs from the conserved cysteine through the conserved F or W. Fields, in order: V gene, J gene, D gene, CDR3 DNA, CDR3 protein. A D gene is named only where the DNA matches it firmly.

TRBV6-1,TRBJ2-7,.,TGTGCCAGCAGTGGGCGGATCTACGAGCAGTACTTC,CASSGRIYEQYF
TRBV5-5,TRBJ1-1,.,TGTGCCAGCAGTCGACCAGGGGAGTCGGCCACTGAAGCTTTCTTT,CASSRPGESATEAFF
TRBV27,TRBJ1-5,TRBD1,TGTGCCAGCAGTCCCGGACAGGGAAGACCCCCTAATCAGCCCCAGCATTTT,CASSPGQGRPPNQPQHF
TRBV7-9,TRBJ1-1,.,TGTGCCAGCAGCTTACACGGGAACACTGAAGCTTTCTTT,CASSLHGNTEAFF
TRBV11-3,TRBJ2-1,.,TGTGCCAGCAGCTTAGATGGGAGGACCAGCAATGAGCAGTTCTTC,CASSLDGRTSNEQFF
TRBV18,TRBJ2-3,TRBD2,TGTGCCAGCTCACTCCGGGTAGCGGGGGGTGCAGATACGCAGTATTTT,CASSLRVAGGADTQYF
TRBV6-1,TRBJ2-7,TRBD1,TGTGCCAGCAGTGAGGGGACCGGGACAGGAGTCTACGAGCAGTACTTC,CASSEGTGTGVYEQYF
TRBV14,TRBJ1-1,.,TGTGCCAGCAGCAGTGTCGGGGGAACGTACACTGAAGCTTTCTTT,CASSSVGGTYTEAFF
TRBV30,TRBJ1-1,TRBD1,TGTGCCTGGAGTTACCGGGACAGGCGAACTTTCTTT,CAWSYRDRRTFF
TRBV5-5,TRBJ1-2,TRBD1,TGTGCCAGCAGCTATGACAGGGGGCTAAGTGGCTACACCTTC,CASSYDRGLSGYTF
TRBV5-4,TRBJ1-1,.,TGTGCCAGCAGCTTGGGTACAAATGAAGCTTTCTTT,CASSLGTNEAFF
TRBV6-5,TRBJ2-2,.,TGTGCCAGCAGCCAAACGGACAGCCCCACCGGGGAGCTGTTTTTT,CASSQTDSPTGELFF
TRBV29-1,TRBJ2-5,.,TGCAGCGCTACTCGAACCAAAGGGGACCAGTACTTC,CSATRTKGDQYF
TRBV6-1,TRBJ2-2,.,TGTGCCGGAGCAAATACAGGTTTTACCGGGGAGCTGTTTTTT,CAGANTGFTGELFF
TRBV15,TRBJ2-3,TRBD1,TGTGCCACCAGCCGAGACAGGGGCCCAGATACGCAGTATTTT,CATSRDRGPDTQYF
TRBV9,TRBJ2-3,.,TGTGCCAGCAGCGTAGGGCTCGGGAGCGCAGATACGCAGTATTTT,CASSVGLGSADTQYF
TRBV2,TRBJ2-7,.,TGTGCCAGCAGTCGATCGCAGGGGAATCGCGAGCAGTACTTC,CASSRSQGNREQYF
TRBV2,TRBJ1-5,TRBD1,TGTGCCAGCAGTGAGAAGACAGGGGACAATCAGCCCCAGCATTTT,CASSEKTGDNQPQHF
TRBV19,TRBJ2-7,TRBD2,TGTGCCAGTAGTATACACCTCGGACTAGCGGAACGCTACGAGCAGTACTTC,CASSIHLGLAERYEQYF
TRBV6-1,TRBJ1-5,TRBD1,TGTGCCAGCAGTGAAGACACAGGGGGAGGACAGCCCCAGCATTTT,CASSEDTGGGQPQHF
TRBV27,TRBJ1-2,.,TGTGCCAGCAGTTTATTGCGATCCAACTATGGCTACACCTTC,CASSLLRSNYGYTF
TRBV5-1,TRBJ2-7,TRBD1,TGCGCCAGCAGCTTGGTTTCGACAGGGGGTCCCGGGGAGCAGTACTTC,CASSLVSTGGPGEQYF
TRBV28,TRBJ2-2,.,TGTGCCAGCAGTTTTTTGACAGGCCCCACCGGGGAGCTGTTTTTT,CASSFLTGPTGELFF